The 21 T cell receptor beta chains given below trace back to one sample, sequenced in a study of cytomegalovirus exposure and HLA in healthy donors. Researchers ran the PCR with 60 Vbeta and 13 Jbeta primers. Sequencing used immunoSEQ multiplex PCR; TCRdb keeps in-frame clones, though not all of them. The table records about 160,000 clones, around 80% of them present only once. Sequencing was performed on PBMCs. These receptors came from a man aged 50 to 59 in good health and CMV-seropositive.

V gene TRBV2 combines with J gene TRBJ2-5, with 10 nucleotides matching TRBD1. After removal of 5 bases from V and 2 bases from J, the junction contained 2 bases not matched to a gene. The CDR3 has 14 residues. Germline CDR1 reads SNHLY; CDR2 reads FYNNEI. The CDR3, as DNA: TGTGCCAGCAGTAGGGACAGGGGTCAAGAGACCCAGTACTTC. It specifies CASSRDRGQETQYF.

V usage is TRBV7-9 and J usage is TRBJ2-7; 7 positions match TRBD1. The CDR3 runs to 12 residues. Germline assignment: CDR1 SEHNR and CDR2 FQNEAQ (reference sequence). Germline trimming cut 5 bases from V and 8 bases from J; bases unmatched to any gene: 6. Here the CDR3 DNA reads TGTGCCAGCAGCCCTTCACAGGGGCAGCAGTACTTC. This encodes CASSPSQGQQYF.

The V and J genes are TRBV18 and TRBJ1-1; D gene unclear. This CDR3 has 16 amino acids. Germline CDR1 and CDR2: KGHSH and LQKENI. V shed 6 bases and J shed 1 base, with 18 bases lying between them. The CDR3 region has the DNA TGTGCCAGCTCGCTACTCCCTTCGAAAGAGAACACTGAAGCTTTCTTT. It is translated as CASSLLPSKENTEAFF. Looking up the rest from reference TRBV18 and TRBJ1-1 gives the full variable domain: NAGVMQNPRHLVRRRGQEARLRCSPMKGHSHVYWYRQLPEEGLKFMVYLQKENIIDESGMPKERFSAEFPKEGPSILRIQQVVRGDSAAYFCASSLLPSKENTEAFFGQGTRLTVV.

This chain joins TRBV11-2 and TRBJ2-5; perhaps TRBD1 as D (5 bases). V lost 5 bases and J 2 bases, leaving 21 bases between the germline ends. The CDR3 is 17 amino acids. Germline CDR1 and CDR2: SGHAT and FQNNGV. This CDR3 is CASSKRPSQGAQETQYF. In DNA, the CDR3 is TGTGCCAGCAGCAAGCGACCCTCTCAAGGGGCACAAGAGACCCAGTACTTC.

The chain joins TRBV19 to TRBJ1-2; 11 positions match TRBD1. This CDR3 region has 14 residues. With V trimmed by 5 bases and J by 6 bases, 5 bases remained unmatched. Germline-derived CDR1 and CDR2 are LNHDA and SQIVND (reference sequence). The CDR3: CASSYGQGADGYTF. In nucleotides, the CDR3 is TGTGCCAGTAGTTACGGACAGGGGGCGGATGGCTACACCTTC.

The V and J genes are TRBV2 and TRBJ1-6; D gene uncertain. CDR1 and CDR2 from the germline V gene are SNHLY and FYNNEI. This CDR3 spans 11 amino acids. V lost 5 bases, J lost 14 bases, and 10 bases lay in between. The CDR3 coding sequence is TGTGCCAGCAGTCGTGGCCCCACCCTCCACTTT. Protein product: CASSRGPTLHF. Drawing the rest from reference TRBV2 and TRBJ1-6, the complete variable domain is EPEVTQTPSHQVTQMGQEVILRCVPISNHLYFYWYRQILGQKVEFLVSFYNNEISEKSEIFDDQFSVERPDGSNFTLKIRSTKLEDSAMYFCASSRGPTLHFGNGTRLTVT.

This chain uses TRBV6-1 with TRBJ2-7, with D perhaps matching TRBD2 (7 bases). This CDR3 region has 15 residues. V lost 0 bases and J 4 bases, leaving 13 bases between the germline ends. Germline V lookup: CDR1 MNHNS, CDR2 SASEGT. CDR3 bases: TGTGCCAGCAGTGAAGCGCAAGGGGGGGTATACGAGCAGTACGTC. Translation gives CASSEAQGGVYEQYV.

This sequence joins TRBV19 and TRBJ1-1, with 8 bases that match TRBD1. The J segment lost 0 bases and the V segment lost 6 bases, leaving 3 bases of the junction unmatched. The CDR3 runs 14 residues. Germline V gene sequence: CDR1 LNHDA, CDR2 SQIVND (reference sequence). The CDR3 nucleotides read TGTGCCAGTAGGCCGGGACAGGTGAACACTGAAGCTTTCTTT. Translated: CASRPGQVNTEAFF.

The chain links TRBV11-3 to TRBJ1-5; no clear D gene. Trimming cost V 5 bases and J 10 bases, with 21 bases left between them. This CDR3 spans 15 amino acids. The V gene's germline CDR1 is SGHNT and CDR2 YENEEA. CDR3 in DNA: TGTGCCAGCAGCCCGACTTTCGGGGTCAACAAACCCCAGCATTTT. Translation gives CASSPTFGVNKPQHF.

This clone was counted once. The chain combines TRBV4-1 with TRBJ1-4; D remains unclear. This CDR3 has 16 amino acids. The V gene's germline CDR1 is MGHRA and CDR2 YSYEKL. Deletions cut 0 bases from V and 7 bases from J, with 15 bases between. The CDR3 sequence is CASSQENRGSGEKLFF. In DNA, the CDR3 is TGCGCCAGCAGCCAAGAGAATCGAGGGTCCGGTGAAAAACTGTTTTTT.

This clone was found a few times. The V gene is TRBV9, the J gene TRBJ1-3; D gene uncertain. CDR1 is SGDLS and CDR2 is YYNGEE in the germline V gene. This CDR3 contains 14 residues. V lost 0 bases to trimming and J lost 2 bases, with 6 bases between them. In nucleotides, the CDR3 is TGTGCCAGCAGCGTAGAATCAGCTGGAAACACCATATATTTT. This codes for CASSVESAGNTIYF.

The genes are TRBV5-1 and TRBJ1-2, with 8 bases that match TRBD1. Germline V gives CDR1 SGHRS, CDR2 YFSETQ. CDR3 length: 14 residues. Trimming removed 6 bases from V and 6 bases from J; junction bases left unmatched: 10. In DNA, the CDR3 is TGCGCCAGCAAGACAGGGGAGTTTAAGGATGGCTACACCTTC. Translation gives CASKTGEFKDGYTF.

The rearrangement joins TRBV7-8 to TRBJ2-5, with TRBD1 identical over 7 bases. V lost 5 bases, J lost 4 bases, and 7 bases stayed unmatched. Germline CDR1 and CDR2: SGHVS and FQNEAQ. The CDR3 runs to 14 residues. CDR3: CASSPPGGRETQYF. In DNA, the CDR3 is TGTGCCAGCAGCCCGCCAGGGGGAAGAGAGACCCAGTACTTC.

The J gene is TRBJ2-3, the V gene TRBV30; the match to TRBD2 covers 10 bases. Germline CDR1 reads GTSNPN; CDR2 reads SVGIG (reference sequence). This CDR3 has 14 amino acids. Trimming removed 3 bases from V and 4 bases from J; junction bases left unmatched: 4. The DNA for the CDR3 is TGTGCCTGGAGCGTAGCGGGAGGTCCAGATACGCAGTATTTT. It yields the protein CAWSVAGGPDTQYF. The full variable domain, its missing parts supplied by reference TRBV30 and TRBJ2-3, is SQTIHQWPATLVQPVGSPLSLECTVEGTSNPNLYWYRQAAGRGLQLLFYSVGIGQISSEVPQNLSASRPQDRQFILSSKKLLLSDSGFYLCAWSVAGGPDTQYFGPGTRLTVL.

The chain couples TRBV2 to TRBJ2-7; 8 bases agree with TRBD1. Germline V gene data show CDR1 as SNHLY and CDR2 as FYNNEI. J was trimmed by 3 bases and V by 7 bases; bases with no gene match: 8. The CDR3 runs to 14 residues. CDR3 nucleotides: TGTGCCAGCACCGGGACAGGAGACTACTACGAGCAGTACTTC. This codes for CASTGTGDYYEQYF.

The V gene is TRBV28, the J gene TRBJ1-5, with no clear D. The CDR3 loop spans 15 amino acids. Between the trimmed V and J ends, which lost 6 bases and 2 bases, there was a span of 14 bases. Germline V gene data show CDR1 as MDHEN and CDR2 as SYDVKM. CDR3 protein: CASSRLLGGNQPQHF. CDR3 in DNA: TGTGCCAGCAGCCGACTCTTGGGAGGCAATCAGCCCCAGCATTTT.

The rearrangement uses TRBV2 and TRBJ2-1, with 7 bases that match TRBD2. From germline, CDR1 is SNHLY and CDR2 FYNNEI. With V trimmed by 4 bases and J by 7 bases, 1 base remained unmatched. The CDR3 is made up of 12 amino acids. The CDR3 sequence: CASSGGGNEQFF. The CDR3 nucleotides read TGTGCCAGCAGTGGGGGGGGGAATGAGCAGTTCTTC.

The chain couples TRBV29-1 to TRBJ2-2, with 7 bases matching TRBD1. Germline lookup yields CDR1 SQVTM and CDR2 ANQGSEA. The CDR3 has 15 amino acids. Trimming at V came to 4 bases and at J to 0 bases, leaving 5 bases not matched to a gene. CDR3 sequence (DNA): TGCAGCGTTGGGGGACAGAGTTCGAACACCGGGGAGCTGTTTTTT. This gives the protein CSVGGQSSNTGELFF.

The genes are TRBV10-3 and TRBJ2-2; tentatively, D is TRBD1 (6 bases). V shed 3 bases and J shed 2 bases, with 10 bases lying between them. CDR1 and CDR2 from the germline V gene are ENHRY and SYGVKD. This CDR3 has 15 amino acids. The CDR3 nucleotides are TGTGCCATCAGTGATACGGACAGAAACACCGGGGAGCTGTTTTTT. Its protein product is CAISDTDRNTGELFF.

The V call is TRBV6-5, the J call TRBJ1-1; D unclear. This CDR3 contains 13 residues. Germline V gene sequence: CDR1 MNHEY, CDR2 SVGAGI. Trimming stripped 5 bases from V and 3 bases from J, with 10 bases between. The CDR3 bases are TGTGCCAGCAGTCTAGTTGTATACACTGAAGCTTTCTTT. Its translation: CASSLVVYTEAFF.

As to this clone: The junction does not match germline at one end; this may be a read error. The rearrangement uses TRBV2 and TRBJ1-3; TRBD1 agrees at 7 bases. CDR1 and CDR2 (germline): SNHLY, FYNNEI. The CDR3 runs 13 residues. In nucleotides, the CDR3 is TGTGCCAGCCGGAACAGGGGTGGAAACACCATATGTTTT. Translating gives CASRNRGGNTICF.